The 20 T cell receptor beta chains reported below all come from one sample, sequenced in a study of blood T cell repertoires in COVID-19. Assay used: immunoSEQ multiplex PCR; TCRdb lists only in-frame clones, some missing. Found here are around 95,000 clones, 90% of them singletons; the top ten hold approximately 5.1%. Input material: peripheral blood. The receptors were gathered from a man aged 50-59 years with acute or convalescent COVID-19.

The chain combines TRBV7-9 with TRBJ2-3; D not certain. The CDR3 runs 17 residues. Germline V gene sequence: CDR1 SEHNR, CDR2 FQNEAQ (reference sequence). Trimming took 5 bases from V and 0 from J, leaving 18 bases between them. In nucleotides, the CDR3 is TGTGCCAGCAGCCCCCGTCCCCTAGTTAGGAGCACAGATACGCAGTATTTT. It yields the protein CASSPRPLVRSTDTQYF. Together with reference TRBV7-9 and TRBJ2-3, the CDR3 gives the full variable domain: DTGVSQNPRHKITKRGQNVTFRCDPISEHNRLYWYRQTLGQGPEFLTYFQNEAQLEKSRLLSDRFSAERPKGSFSTLEIQRTEQGDSAMYLCASSPRPLVRSTDTQYFGPGTRLTVL.

This chain links TRBV24-1 with TRBJ2-3, with 15 positions matching TRBD2. The CDR3 contains 16 residues. J was trimmed by 0 bases and V by 9 bases; bases with no gene match: 3. Germline V lookup: CDR1 KGHDR, CDR2 SFDVKD. CDR3 loop: CATGTSGRSSTDTQYF. The CDR3, as DNA: TGTGCCACCGGGACTAGCGGGAGGTCTAGCACAGATACGCAGTATTTT.

The rearrangement uses TRBV2 and TRBJ2-1; 11 bases align to TRBD2. CDR1 SNHLY and CDR2 FYNNEI come from the germline V gene. V shed 6 bases and J 7 bases; nucleotides not matched to a gene: 5. There are 14 residues in the CDR3. As DNA, the CDR3 is TGTGCCAGCAGAGGGGGACTAGCGGAGAATGAGCAGTTCTTC. Amino acid sequence: CASRGGLAENEQFF.

This rearrangement joins TRBV28 to TRBJ1-6, with 9 bases fitting TRBD1. Germline V gene lookup returns CDR1 MDHEN and CDR2 SYDVKM. This CDR3 has 16 amino acids. As DNA, the CDR3 is TGTGGGATACAGGGACAGGGTCCATCCTATAATTCACCCCTCCACTTT. It is translated as CGIQGQGPSYNSPLHF.

This clone turned up a few times. The chain joins TRBV14 to TRBJ2-7, with unresolved D. The CDR3 runs to 13 residues. V lost 2 bases, J lost 5 bases, and 10 bases lay in between. Germline assignment: CDR1 SGHDN and CDR2 FVKESK. The CDR3 region is CASSQTTYHEQYF. The CDR3 DNA sequence: TGTGCCAGCAGCCAAACTACCTATCACGAGCAGTACTTC. Combining the CDR3 with reference TRBV14 and TRBJ2-7 gives the whole variable domain EAGVTQFPSHSVIEKGQTVTLRCDPISGHDNLYWYRRVMGKEIKFLLHFVKESKQDESGMPNNRFLAERTGGTYSTLKVQPAELEDSGVYFCASSQTTYHEQYFGPGTRLTVT.

CDR3 nucleotide sequence: TGTGCCAGCAGTGACTCCCCACTAGCGGGAGCGGACACCGGGGAGCTGTTTTTT. Translation gives CASSDSPLAGADTGELFF. The rearrangement uses TRBV6-4 and TRBJ2-2; 11 positions agree with TRBD2. Germline lookup yields CDR1 MRHNA and CDR2 SNTAGT. The CDR3 is 18 residues long. With 0 bases clipped from V and 3 bases from J, the junction kept 6 bases outside the gene matches.

V gene TRBV5-1 combines with J gene TRBJ1-5; 7 bases agree with TRBD1. Germline CDR1 SGHRS, CDR2 YFSETQ. J was trimmed by 9 bases and V by 0 bases; bases with no gene match: 6. The CDR3 length is 14 residues. The CDR3 loop reads CASSLAGGLPPQHF. The CDR3 DNA reads TGCGCCAGCAGCTTGGCAGGGGGTTTGCCGCCCCAGCATTTT.

The table lists this clone with a few counts. The chain joins TRBV5-6 to TRBJ2-7; D is ambiguous. Deletions cut 0 bases from V and 4 bases from J, with 5 bases between. CDR3 length: 12 amino acids. CDR1 SGHDT and CDR2 YYEEEE come from the germline V gene. CDR3 sequence: CASSLVEYEQYF. DNA for the CDR3: TGTGCCAGCAGCTTGGTGGAGTACGAGCAGTACTTC.

J is TRBJ1-1 and V is TRBV4-2; 7 bases align to TRBD1. V lost 3 bases to trimming and J lost 6 bases; unmatched junction nucleotides: 7. Per germline, CDR1 LGHNA and CDR2 YNFKEQ. The CDR3 sequence is 14 residues long. The CDR3 nucleotides read TGTGCCAGCAGCCAGGGCGACAGGGAGGCTGAAGCTTTCTTT. Translated, it gives CASSQGDREAEAFF.

The DNA of the CDR3 is TGTGCCAGCAGCTTAGAACCCTTGGGCAGGGGCGGCTACACCTTC. It yields the protein CASSLEPLGRGGYTF. This rearrangement joins TRBV7-9 to TRBJ1-2; a weak D match, TRBD1 (6 bases). Trimming stripped 1 base from V and 8 bases from J, with 17 bases between. In germline, CDR1 is SEHNR, CDR2 FQNEAQ (reference sequence). This CDR3 has 15 amino acids. The full variable domain, its missing parts supplied by reference TRBV7-9 and TRBJ1-2, is DTGVSQNPRHKITKRGQNVTFRCDPISEHNRLYWYRQTLGQGPEFLTYFQNEAQLEKSRLLSDRFSAERPKGSFSTLEIQRTEQGDSAMYLCASSLEPLGRGGYTFGSGTRLTVV.

The gene calls are TRBV18 and TRBJ2-7, with a tentative D call TRBD2 (6 bases). This CDR3 comprises 15 residues. V lost 3 bases and J 6 bases, leaving 18 bases between the germline ends. The germline CDR1 and CDR2 sequences are KGHSH and LQKENI. CDR3 amino acids: CASSPEGSVSPEQYF. CDR3 DNA sequence: TGTGCCAGCTCACCGGAGGGTAGCGTATCTCCCGAGCAGTACTTC.

The chain joins TRBV5-1 to TRBJ1-2; a possible D gene is TRBD1 (5 bases). This CDR3 is built from 14 residues. V was shortened by 4 bases and J by 7 bases, with 17 bases between the two germline ends. The germline V gene encodes CDR1 SGHRS and CDR2 YFSETQ. CDR3 in amino acids: CASSPGEGNGGYTF. For the CDR3, the DNA is TGCGCCAGCAGCCCGGGGGAGGGGAATGGTGGCTACACCTTC. Together with reference TRBV5-1 and TRBJ1-2, the CDR3 gives the full variable domain: KAGVTQTPRYLIKTRGQQVTLSCSPISGHRSVSWYQQTPGQGLQFLFEYFSETQRNKGNFPGRFSGRQFSNSRSEMNVSTLELGDSALYLCASSPGEGNGGYTFGSGTRLTVV.

This chain joins TRBV11-2 and TRBJ2-3; the match to TRBD2 covers 11 bases. There are 15 residues in the CDR3. Germline CDR1 is SGHAT and CDR2 is FQNNGV. The J segment lost 7 bases and the V segment lost 0 bases, leaving 3 bases of the junction unmatched. The DNA of the CDR3 is TGTGCCAGCAGCTTAGATGGGACTAGCGGTAATACGCAGTATTTT. Protein: CASSLDGTSGNTQYF.

V and J are TRBV5-5 and TRBJ1-1, with D hard to call. The germline V gene encodes CDR1 SGHKS and CDR2 YYEKEE (reference sequence). CDR3 length: 19 residues. The ends were cut back, 5 bases at V and 6 bases at J, with 32 bases in the middle. As DNA, the CDR3 is TGTGCCAGCAGAAATTATGTTATCGCGGCTAGTCGACGAAGGTCTGAAGCTTTCTTT. Translation gives CASRNYVIAASRRRSEAFF.

This chain uses TRBV10-3 with TRBJ2-3; TRBD2 matches 8 bases. The V segment lost 8 bases and the J segment 2 bases; nucleotides outside the gene matches: 9. CDR1 and CDR2 from the germline V gene are ENHRY and SYGVKD. The CDR3 extends over 15 amino acids. The CDR3, as DNA: TGTGCCATCTCAAGAGGTAGCGGGACCACAGATACGCAGTATTTT. This codes for CAISRGSGTTDTQYF.

This chain connects TRBV7-2 to TRBJ2-1; D perhaps matches TRBD2 (7 bases). Trimming took 0 bases from V and 10 from J, leaving 16 bases between them. The CDR3 has 15 amino acids. Germline V gene data show CDR1 as SGHTA and CDR2 as FQGNSA. The CDR3 region has the DNA TGTGCCAGCAGCTTAGCGGGAGGGGGGTATCAGGAGCAGTTCTTC. Translation: CASSLAGGGYQEQFF. Full variable domain (remainder filled in from reference TRBV7-2 and TRBJ2-1): GAGVSQSPSNKVTEKGKDVELRCDPISGHTALYWYRQSLGQGLEFLIYFQGNSAPDKSGLPSDRFSAERTGGSVSTLTIQRTQQEDSAVYLCASSLAGGGYQEQFFGPGTRLTVL.

This clone has only one observation. This chain joins TRBV20-1 and TRBJ2-3; D is unresolved. The CDR3 is 12 residues long. Per germline, CDR1 DFQATT and CDR2 SNEGSKA (reference sequence). Trimming took 3 bases from V and 4 from J, leaving 8 bases between them. For the CDR3, the DNA is TGCAGTGCTAGTCTAGTTTCAGATACGCAGTATTTT. This codes for CSASLVSDTQYF.

This clone was seen a single time. This sequence joins TRBV14 and TRBJ2-5; D is possibly TRBD2 (5 bases). The CDR3 spans 15 residues. V lost 0 bases and J 5 bases, leaving 13 bases between the germline ends. From germline, CDR1 is SGHDN and CDR2 FVKESK. The CDR3 bases are TGTGCCAGCAGCCAAGAGGGGAGAGGGTTGGAGACCCAGTACTTC. It codes for CASSQEGRGLETQYF.

The chain combines TRBV6-5 with TRBJ2-7; tentative D call: TRBD1 (5 bases). Trimming cost V 6 bases and J 3 bases, with 6 bases left between them. Germline V CDR1 and CDR2: MNHEY, SVGAGI. The CDR3 covers 11 residues. The CDR3 loop is CASRRGYEQYF. CDR3 coding DNA: TGTGCCAGCAGAAGGGGCTACGAGCAGTACTTC.

The chain uses TRBV19 and TRBJ1-2; TRBD1 is a possible D gene (6 bases). The CDR3 is 13 amino acids. Germline loops: CDR1 LNHDA, CDR2 SQIVND (reference sequence). V lost 10 bases and J lost 4, with 16 bases in between. Here the CDR3 reads CATTTGGTYGYTF. The CDR3 DNA sequence: TGTGCCACCACGACTGGGGGCACCTATGGCTACACCTTC.